This TCR beta chain came from a study of shared clonotypes between healthy human individuals. Study-wide results and limits: Inspection by rarefaction showed sorted-subset sequencing to be incomplete despite large depth.

CDR1 is MNHNS and CDR2 is SASEGT in the germline V gene. Trimming took 4 bases from V and 4 from J; bases not matched to a gene: 1. There are 14 residues in the CDR3. This clone has only a few counts. The antigen is unknown. Per the original data handling: Without quality scores, immunoSEQ junctional reads could not be filtered like full-length reads. TCRdb keeps only in-frame clones here, not all; method: immunoSEQ multiplex PCR. The D gene and trimming were derived from the DNA, and the V and J assignments and clone size from that table. The table includes some 660,000 clones, less than 80% detected once.

The sample was memory CD4+ T cells sorted from blood. The subset here: CD45RA-negative fraction. The V and J genes are TRBV6-1 and TRBJ2-2; 9 positions match TRBD2. The receptor was derived from a woman in her thirties in good health. The CDR3 region has the DNA TGTGCCAGCAGTGGCGGGGGGGGCACCGGGGAGCTGTTTTTT. This translates into CASSGGGGTGELFF.